A selection of T cell receptor beta chains follows, all from one sample in a study of human thymus T cells. The table came from immunoSEQ multiplex PCR; TCRdb's copy has only in-frame clones and leaves some out. The repertoire holds tens of thousands of clones, with approximately 95% as singletons. The sample was thymus tissue. Source of these receptors: a girl under two years old with a congenital heart defect but otherwise immunologically healthy. The CDR3 runs from the conserved cysteine through the conserved F or W. The D gene is left open where the match is weak. The size of a clone is reported for some rows only, either as once, few or many, or as a class for expanded clones.

>17|-|TRBJ2-1|-|TRBV7-9
CASSWEGGQGPYNEQFF
TGTGCCAGCAGCTGGGAGGGGGGCCAGGGTCCCTACAATGAGCAGTTCTTC
>17|-|TRBJ2-3|-|TRBV19
CASKRLGRSPSTDTQYF
TGTGCCAGTAAGAGGCTCGGCAGATCACCTAGCACAGATACGCAGTATTTT
>12|TRBD1|TRBJ1-5|-|TRBV27
CASRTGNQPQHF
TGTGCCAGCAGGACAGGGAATCAGCCCCAGCATTTT
>11|-|TRBJ2-1|few|TRBV7-2
CASRRNGEQFF
TGTGCCAGCAGGCGGAATGGTGAGCAGTTCTTC
>11|-|TRBJ1-4|-|TRBV5-1
CASRGGMELFF
TGCGCCAGCAGGGGGGGCATGGAACTGTTTTTT
>17|-|TRBJ1-1|-|TRBV7-9
CASSLSGAVGMNTEAFF
TGTGCCAGCAGCTTATCAGGGGCAGTGGGCATGAACACTGAAGCTTTCTTT
>21|TRBD2|TRBJ2-3|-|TRBV7-6
CASSLGPGASGRSSPGDTQYF
TGTGCCAGCAGCTTAGGCCCGGGGGCTAGCGGGAGGTCCTCACCGGGGGATACGCAGTATTTT
>19|TRBD2|TRBJ2-1|-|TRBV14
CASSHTLAGGAKRNNEQFF
TGTGCCAGCAGCCATACACTAGCGGGAGGAGCGAAACGGAACAATGAGCAGTTCTTC
>13|-|TRBJ2-1|-|TRBV29-1
CSVGPPPYNEQFF
TGCAGCGTTGGCCCTCCTCCCTACAATGAGCAGTTCTTC
>14|-|TRBJ2-7|-|TRBV21-1
CPPTGRSRLYEQYF
TGTCCTCCTACAGGACGGTCCCGACTCTACGAGCAGTACTTC
>13|-|TRBJ2-7|-|TRBV6-6
CASSYAFAYEQYF
TGTGCCAGCAGTTACGCGTTCGCCTACGAGCAGTACTTC
>13|-|TRBJ1-1|-|TRBV7-4
CASSLQGGTEAFF
TGTGCCAGCAGCCTACAGGGAGGGACTGAAGCTTTCTTT
>17|-|TRBJ2-6|-|TRBV5-1
CASSLQVFASGANVLTF
TGCGCCAGCAGCTTACAGGTGTTTGCCTCTGGGGCCAACGTCCTGACTTTC
>17|TRBD2|TRBJ2-7|-|TRBV19
CASSRTSGHNIAYEQYF
TGTGCCAGTAGTCGGACTAGCGGACATAACATAGCCTACGAGCAGTACTTC
>15|-|TRBJ2-2|-|TRBV28
CASRRLRPPTGELFF
TGTGCCAGCAGGCGACTAAGGCCGCCGACCGGGGAGCTGTTTTTT
>13|-|TRBJ2-7|-|TRBV30
CAWEGGFSYEQYF
TGTGCCTGGGAGGGGGGGTTCTCCTACGAGCAGTACTTC
>18|-|TRBJ1-5|once|TRBV4-2
CASSQEVFREHSNQPQHF
TGTGCCAGCAGCCAAGAGGTGTTCAGGGAACATAGCAATCAGCCCCAGCATTTT
>14|-|TRBJ1-2|-|TRBV19
CASNPGGFNYGYTF
TGTGCCAGTAACCCGGGAGGGTTTAACTATGGCTACACCTTC
>14|TRBD2|TRBJ2-7|-|TRBV7-3
CASSRTSGIYEQYF
TGTGCCAGCAGCCGGACTAGCGGAATCTACGAGCAGTACTTC
>16|-|TRBJ2-3|-|TRBV5-1
CASSYWTFLHADTQYF
TGCGCCAGCAGCTACTGGACTTTCCTGCATGCAGATACGCAGTATTTT
>15|-|TRBJ2-3|-|TRBV10-2
CASSEGPGGADTQYF
TGCGCCAGCAGTGAGGGGCCAGGAGGTGCAGATACGCAGTATTTT
>15|-|TRBJ2-7|-|TRBV7-2
CASSAQGDWNYEQYF
TGTGCCAGCAGCGCCCAGGGTGACTGGAACTACGAGCAGTACTTC
>18|TRBD1|TRBJ1-5|-|TRBV18
CASSTGTGAIRGNQPQHF
TGTGCCAGCTCAACCGGGACAGGGGCCATTAGGGGGAATCAACCCCAGCATTTT